The rows below give T cell receptor beta chains drawn from one sample of a study of naive and memory T cell subsets. TCRdb reanalysed the UMI-ligation and nested PCR reads using MiXCR and keeps one entry per CDR3 protein. The table includes under 150,000 distinct CDR3 sequences, 15% to 20% detected once. The specimen sequenced was naive CD8+ T cells from blood. These TCRs come from a human donor in good health. The CDR3 runs from the conserved cysteine through the conserved F or W. D genes are given only for firm matches. The size entry is marked missing in some rows and otherwise reads once, few, many or a size class.

D	J	size	V	DNA	CDR3
.	TRBJ2-6	.	TRBV28	TGTGCCAGCAGTCCTGACTCAGGGGTCGGGGCCAACGTCCTGACTTTC	CASSPDSGVGANVLTF
.	TRBJ2-1	few	TRBV7-3	TGTGCCAGCAGCTTAGGGTTGGGGACCGAGCAGTTCTTC	CASSLGLGTEQFF
.	TRBJ2-1	.	TRBV15	TGTGCCACCAGCAGAATGGGAGGAAGCTCCTACAATGAGCAGTTCTTC	CATSRMGGSSYNEQFF
.	TRBJ1-2	many	TRBV5-1	TGCGCCAGCAGCTCGGACGGGTCTCACTATGGCTACACCTTC	CASSSDGSHYGYTF
.	TRBJ2-3	few	TRBV12-3/TRBV12-4	TGTGCCAGCAGTTTAGTGGGGGCTAGCGGAAGCACAGATACGCAGTATTTT	CASSLVGASGSTDTQYF
.	TRBJ2-5	.	TRBV5-1	TGCGCCAGCAGCTTGTGGCCGGAGGAGACCCAGTACTTC	CASSLWPEETQYF
TRBD1	TRBJ2-1	.	TRBV7-9	TGTGCCAGCAGCCCTCGGACAGGGGGCTCCTACAATGAGCAGTTCTTC	CASSPRTGGSYNEQFF
TRBD2	TRBJ2-7	.	TRBV7-6	TGTGCCAGCAGCCCAGCGGGAGAATCCCTAGACGAGCAGTACTTC	CASSPAGESLDEQYF
TRBD1	TRBJ1-2	.	TRBV6-5	TGTGCCAGCAGTCAGACAGGGAACCCCTATGGCTACACCTTC	CASSQTGNPYGYTF
.	TRBJ2-3	few	TRBV29-1	TGCAGCGTTGCAGGGGCCGGCACAGATACGCAGTATTTT	CSVAGAGTDTQYF
.	TRBJ2-1	.	TRBV19	TGTGCCAGTAGTATCCGGGCGGCGAAATACAATGAGCAGTTCTTC	CASSIRAAKYNEQFF
TRBD2	TRBJ2-1	few	TRBV28	TGTGCCAGCAGTTTACCGTTAGCGGGAGTTTTAGATGAGCAGTTCTTC	CASSLPLAGVLDEQFF
TRBD1	TRBJ2-7	.	TRBV20-1	TGCAGTGCTAGAGATCTGGTGACAGGGAATTCCTACGAGCAGTACTTC	CSARDLVTGNSYEQYF
.	TRBJ1-2	.	TRBV13	TGTGCCAGCACATTGAGGGGATCGTTGTTTGGCTACACCTTC	CASTLRGSLFGYTF
.	TRBJ2-3	.	TRBV7-2	TGTGCCAGCAGCTTAGGTGGCACGAGACCCACAGATACGCAGTATTTT	CASSLGGTRPTDTQYF
.	TRBJ2-3	.	TRBV28	TGTGCCAGCAGTTTAGGCGGAACCTTCACAGATACGCAGTATTTT	CASSLGGTFTDTQYF
TRBD2	TRBJ2-1	many	TRBV6-6	TGTGCCAGCAGTCTAGCGGGAGGTTCGAGTGAGCAGTTCTTC	CASSLAGGSSEQFF
TRBD1	TRBJ1-5	.	TRBV28	TGTGCCAGCAGTTTACGACAGGGTAATCAGCCCCAGCATTTT	CASSLRQGNQPQHF
.	TRBJ1-2	few	TRBV29-1	TGCAGCGCCGATTCAGGGGAGGGTGACTATGGCTACACCTTC	CSADSGEGDYGYTF
.	TRBJ1-3	.	TRBV7-2	TGTGCCAGCAGCTCTCAGGGGTCCCACTCTGGAAACACCATATATTTT	CASSSQGSHSGNTIYF
.	TRBJ2-5	.	TRBV7-9	TGTGCCAGCAGCCCGCCTGCATCCGGACAGCACCAAGAGACCCAGTACTTC	CASSPPASGQHQETQYF
.	TRBJ2-2	few	TRBV12-3/TRBV12-4	TGTGCCAGCATCAGCTGGGGAACTGGCGGGGAGCTGTTTTTT	CASISWGTGGELFF
.	TRBJ1-1	few	TRBV5-6	TGTGCCAGCAGCTACGCTCCGAGGGGCACTGAAGCTTTCTTT	CASSYAPRGTEAFF
.	TRBJ1-1	.	TRBV7-9	TGTGCCAGCAGCTTGGGGGGACTAATAAACACTGAAGCTTTCTTT	CASSLGGLINTEAFF
TRBD1	TRBJ2-7	.	TRBV28	TGTGCCAGCGGGACAGCTACCTACGAGCAGTACTTC	CASGTATYEQYF
.	TRBJ2-1	few	TRBV6-5	TGTGCCAGCATAAATAACAATGAGCAGTTCTTC	CASINNNEQFF
TRBD2	TRBJ2-5	.	TRBV30	TGTGCCTGGACAGCGGGAGGGTTGGAGACCCAGTACTTC	CAWTAGGLETQYF
.	TRBJ2-1	.	TRBV6-5	TGTGCCAGCAGTTACCCTGGACAGCAGCACAATGAGCAGTTCTTC	CASSYPGQQHNEQFF
.	TRBJ1-3	few	TRBV10-2	TGCGCCAGCAAACCTGAATTGGGAAACACCATATATTTT	CASKPELGNTIYF
.	TRBJ2-2	.	TRBV19	TGTGCCAGTAGTATAGAAGGACATATTACCGGGGAGCTGTTTTTT	CASSIEGHITGELFF
.	TRBJ2-1	few	TRBV28	TGTGCCAGCAGTTTAAGGCTCGGGGCAGGGGAGCAGCGCTACAATGAGCAGTTCTTC	CASSLRLGAGEQRYNEQFF
.	TRBJ2-7	few	TRBV7-7	TGTGCTAGCAGCTTAGGGACACCACCCCACTACGAGCAGTACTTC	CASSLGTPPHYEQYF
.	TRBJ2-7	once	TRBV9	TGTGCCAGCAGCCCGGGGGTCTCTTCCGAGCAGTACTTC	CASSPGVSSEQYF
.	TRBJ2-5	few	TRBV12-3/TRBV12-4	TGTGCCAGCAGTCCGGGACTGCAAGAGACCCAGTACTTC	CASSPGLQETQYF
TRBD1	TRBJ2-1	once	TRBV2	TGTGCCAGCCGAGAGGACAGGACCTACAATGAGCAGTTCTTC	CASREDRTYNEQFF
TRBD2	TRBJ2-2	few	TRBV24-1	TGTGCCACCAGTTTTGCTCCGGGAGGGCCAACCGGGGAGCTGTTTTTT	CATSFAPGGPTGELFF
TRBD1	TRBJ2-1	few	TRBV5-1	TGCGCCAGCAGCTTGGGTCGGGGACAGATAGACAATGAGCAGTTCTTC	CASSLGRGQIDNEQFF
.	TRBJ1-1	.	TRBV5-1	TGCGCCAGCAGCTTGGGGGAGGGGTTGAACACTGAAGCTTTCTTT	CASSLGEGLNTEAFF
.	TRBJ2-1	.	TRBV4-1	TGCGCCAGCAGCCAAGGAGCGTCCGGGAGCTACAATGAGCAGTTCTTC	CASSQGASGSYNEQFF
.	TRBJ2-7	many	TRBV29-1	TGCAGCGTTGTTGGCAGCCCCTACGAGCAGTACTTC	CSVVGSPYEQYF
.	TRBJ1-5	.	TRBV20-1	TGCAGTGCTACAGGGGCCGGAGGTTATCAGCCCCAGCATTTT	CSATGAGGYQPQHF
.	TRBJ2-2	.	TRBV28	TGTGCCAGCAGTCCCGCTGGGGGCACCGGGGAGCTGTTTTTT	CASSPAGGTGELFF
TRBD1	TRBJ2-3	.	TRBV9	TGTGCCAGCAGCGAGTGGGACAGGGGGCGCGCCGATACGCAGTATTTT	CASSEWDRGRADTQYF
.	TRBJ2-1	.	TRBV24-1	TGTGCCACCAGTGATGGTTTCGGGTTATTGGGTGAGCAGTTCTTC	CATSDGFGLLGEQFF
.	TRBJ1-1	few	TRBV5-1	TGCGCCAGCAGCCTGGCGGAGGGCACTGAAGCTTTCTTT	CASSLAEGTEAFF